This is a list of T cell receptor beta chains from one sample in a study of T-cell memory formation after mild COVID-19. MiXCR, run by TCRdb on the 5' RACE reads, gives a single entry per CDR3 protein. Of about 500,000 distinct CDR3 sequences in the sample, around 21% were seen once. The sequenced sample was PBMCs or a T cell subset sorted from them (not recorded which). These receptors all stem from an adult woman who had mild COVID-19 (a few samples of this study predate the infection). Cell type and time point are not known. CDR3s include the opening cysteine and the closing phenylalanine or tryptophan. The D gene is left open where the match is weak. A row's size may be missing; if present it is once, few, many or a size class.

D gene: TRBD2; V gene: TRBV7-2; clone size: -; J gene: TRBJ2-5; CDR3 protein: CASSQKRGQETQYF; CDR3 DNA: TGTGCCAGCAGCCAAAAGCGGGGGCAAGAGACCCAGTACTTC
D gene: -; V gene: TRBV11-2; clone size: -; J gene: TRBJ1-2; CDR3 protein: CASSPVRSYTYGYTF; CDR3 DNA: TGTGCCAGCAGCCCTGTTAGGAGCTACACCTATGGCTACACCTTC
D gene: TRBD2; V gene: TRBV4-2; clone size: -; J gene: TRBJ2-7; CDR3 protein: CASSRPQRGGLGNEQYF; CDR3 DNA: TGTGCCAGCAGCCGACCCCAGCGGGGGGGCCTTGGGAACGAGCAGTACTTC
D gene: -; V gene: TRBV7-6; clone size: few; J gene: TRBJ2-3; CDR3 protein: CASGPRDTQYF; CDR3 DNA: TGTGCCAGCGGCCCACGGGATACGCAGTATTTT
D gene: -; V gene: TRBV27; clone size: few; J gene: TRBJ2-7; CDR3 protein: CASSLGAGTEQYF; CDR3 DNA: TGTGCCAGCAGTTTGGGGGCCGGAACCGAGCAGTACTTC
D gene: -; V gene: TRBV20-1; clone size: -; J gene: TRBJ2-7; CDR3 protein: CSARARYYEQYF; CDR3 DNA: TGCAGTGCTAGAGCGCGCTACTACGAGCAGTACTTC
D gene: -; V gene: TRBV4-1; clone size: few; J gene: TRBJ2-7; CDR3 protein: CASSLIKASYEQYF; CDR3 DNA: TGCGCCAGCAGCCTCATTAAGGCCAGCTACGAGCAGTACTTC
D gene: -; V gene: TRBV24-1; clone size: many; J gene: TRBJ2-6; CDR3 protein: CATSPIGAGSGANVLTF; CDR3 DNA: TGTGCCACCAGTCCCATCGGAGCGGGTTCTGGGGCCAACGTCCTGACTTTC
D gene: -; V gene: TRBV3-1; clone size: few; J gene: TRBJ2-7; CDR3 protein: CASSQGDGYEQYF; CDR3 DNA: TGTGCCAGCAGCCAAGGTGACGGCTACGAGCAGTACTTC
D gene: -; V gene: TRBV5-4; clone size: -; J gene: TRBJ2-5; CDR3 protein: CASSTLRGGQETQYF; CDR3 DNA: TGTGCCAGCAGCACCCTGAGGGGGGGCCAAGAGACCCAGTACTTC
D gene: -; V gene: TRBV5-4; clone size: few; J gene: TRBJ2-1; CDR3 protein: CASSWTRDNNEQFF; CDR3 DNA: TGTGCCAGCAGCTGGACCCGGGACAACAATGAGCAGTTCTTC
D gene: TRBD2; V gene: TRBV12-3/TRBV12-4; clone size: -; J gene: TRBJ2-1; CDR3 protein: CASSSASGGLYNEQFF; CDR3 DNA: TGTGCCAGCAGTTCCGCTAGCGGGGGTCTCTACAATGAGCAGTTCTTC
D gene: -; V gene: TRBV7-7; clone size: -; J gene: TRBJ2-3; CDR3 protein: CASSLSEAGTQYF; CDR3 DNA: TGTGCCAGCAGCTTATCCGAGGCGGGTACGCAGTATTTT